This T cell receptor (beta chain) was profiled in a study of T cells expressing NK-cell markers. TCRdb re-called the 5' RACE reads, yielding one record per CDR3 amino acid sequence without DNA. The sample table sets out about 460,000 distinct CDR3 sequences. The CDR3 has 14 residues. The germline gives CDR1 SGDLS, CDR2 YYNGEE. This rearrangement joins TRBV9 to TRBJ2-1. The sample consisted of blood T cells: a sorted CD56 or NKG2C T cell subset, CD4+ or CD8+ T cells, or bulk PBMC T cells (not recorded which). The sequence was obtained from a woman aged 50 to 65 in good health. CDR3 loop: CASSVELAANEQFF.